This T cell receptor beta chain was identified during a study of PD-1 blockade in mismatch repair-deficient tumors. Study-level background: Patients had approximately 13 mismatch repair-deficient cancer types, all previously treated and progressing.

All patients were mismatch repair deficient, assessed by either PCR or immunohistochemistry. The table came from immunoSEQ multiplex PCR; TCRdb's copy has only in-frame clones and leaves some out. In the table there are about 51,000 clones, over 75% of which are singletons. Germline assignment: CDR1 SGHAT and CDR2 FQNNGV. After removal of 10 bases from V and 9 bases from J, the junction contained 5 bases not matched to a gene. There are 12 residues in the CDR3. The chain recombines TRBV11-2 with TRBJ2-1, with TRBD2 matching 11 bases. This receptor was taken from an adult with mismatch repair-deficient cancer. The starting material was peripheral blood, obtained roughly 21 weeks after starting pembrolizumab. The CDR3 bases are TGTGCCACCCGACTAGCGGGACCTGAGCAGTTCTTC. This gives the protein CATRLAGPEQFF.